This T cell receptor (beta chain) was identified in a study of technical replicates of blood from several donors (dated 2017 in TCRdb). Library creation used the immunoSEQ multiplex PCR assay. In its TCRdb copy, this immuneACCESS table keeps in-frame sequences only and misses some clones. Where compared with another copy, unresolved V genes explain less than half of these, and the others have no known cause. Across this sample there are about 93,000 clones, with 95% seen only once. 0.25% to 0.3% of the sample rests with the top ten. About this clone: This clone's antigen is unknown. Base-call qualities are not available, and no considerably larger clone is one nucleotide away.

The germline V gene encodes CDR1 SGHTA and CDR2 FQGNSA. From cysteine to phenylalanine, the CDR3 is 15 amino acids long. Only the CDR3 DNA stays, 45 bases, in frame from base 1. V and J are trimmed by 4 bases and 2 bases, and the gene matches miss 8 bases of the junction. This clonotype was sampled from a human donor in good health. Sequences were obtained from T cells isolated from PBMCs. The rearranged chain carries TRBV7-2 and TRBJ2-7; TRBD2 fits 7 bases in the junction. The DNA sequence follows: TGTGCCAGCAGCTCAGCTGGACTAGGTGCCTACGAGCAGTACTTC. Its protein is CASSSAGLGAYEQYF.